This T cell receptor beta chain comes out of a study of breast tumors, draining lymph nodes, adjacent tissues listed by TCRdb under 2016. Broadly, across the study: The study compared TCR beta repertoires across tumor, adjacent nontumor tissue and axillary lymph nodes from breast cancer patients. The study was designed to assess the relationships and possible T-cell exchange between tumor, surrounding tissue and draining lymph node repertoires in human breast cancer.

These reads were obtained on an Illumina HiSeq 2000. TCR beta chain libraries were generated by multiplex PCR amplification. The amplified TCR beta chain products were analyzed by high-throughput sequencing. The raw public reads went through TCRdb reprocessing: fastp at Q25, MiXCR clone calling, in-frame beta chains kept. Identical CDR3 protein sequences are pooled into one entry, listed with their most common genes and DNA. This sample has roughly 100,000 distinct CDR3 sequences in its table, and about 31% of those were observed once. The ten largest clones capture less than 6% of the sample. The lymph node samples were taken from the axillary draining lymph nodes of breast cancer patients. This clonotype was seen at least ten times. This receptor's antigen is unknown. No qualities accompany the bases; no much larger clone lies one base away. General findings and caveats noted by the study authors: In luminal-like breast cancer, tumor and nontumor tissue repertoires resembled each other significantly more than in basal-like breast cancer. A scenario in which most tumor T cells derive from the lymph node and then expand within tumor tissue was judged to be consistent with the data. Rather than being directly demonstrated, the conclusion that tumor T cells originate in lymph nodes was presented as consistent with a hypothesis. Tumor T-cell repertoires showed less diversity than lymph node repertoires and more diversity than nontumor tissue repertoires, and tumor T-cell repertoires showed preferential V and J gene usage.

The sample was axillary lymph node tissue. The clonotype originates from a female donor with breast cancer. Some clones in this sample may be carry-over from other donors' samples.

The nucleotide sequence is given as TGCAGTGCTAGAGTGACGGACTCTGGAAACACCATATATTTT. Its translation reads: CSARVTDSGNTIYF. The sequence is built from TRBV20-1 and TRBJ1-3, with no confidently assigned D gene. CDR1 and CDR2 are read off the germline V gene (reference sequence) as DFQATT and SNEGSKA. The CDR3 spans 14 residues, from the cysteine through the phenylalanine. CDR3 DNA only is kept here, 42 bases in frame from base 1. V is pared back by 1 base and J by 0 bases, with 7 bases lying between the germline termini.